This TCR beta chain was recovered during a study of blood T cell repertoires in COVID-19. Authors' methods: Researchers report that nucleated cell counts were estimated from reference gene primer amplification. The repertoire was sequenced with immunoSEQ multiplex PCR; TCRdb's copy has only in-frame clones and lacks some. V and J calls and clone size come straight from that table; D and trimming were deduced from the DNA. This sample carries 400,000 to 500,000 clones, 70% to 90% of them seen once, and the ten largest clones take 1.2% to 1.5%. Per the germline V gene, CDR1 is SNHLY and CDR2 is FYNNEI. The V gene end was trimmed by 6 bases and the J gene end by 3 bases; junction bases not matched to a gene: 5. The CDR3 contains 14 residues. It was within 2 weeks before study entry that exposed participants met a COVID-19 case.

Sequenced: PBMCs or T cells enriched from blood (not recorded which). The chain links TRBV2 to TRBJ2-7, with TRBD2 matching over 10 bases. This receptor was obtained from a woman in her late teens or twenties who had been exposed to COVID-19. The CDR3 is CASRQLAGNYEQYF. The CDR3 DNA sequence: TGTGCCAGCAGGCAACTAGCGGGAAACTACGAGCAGTACTTC.